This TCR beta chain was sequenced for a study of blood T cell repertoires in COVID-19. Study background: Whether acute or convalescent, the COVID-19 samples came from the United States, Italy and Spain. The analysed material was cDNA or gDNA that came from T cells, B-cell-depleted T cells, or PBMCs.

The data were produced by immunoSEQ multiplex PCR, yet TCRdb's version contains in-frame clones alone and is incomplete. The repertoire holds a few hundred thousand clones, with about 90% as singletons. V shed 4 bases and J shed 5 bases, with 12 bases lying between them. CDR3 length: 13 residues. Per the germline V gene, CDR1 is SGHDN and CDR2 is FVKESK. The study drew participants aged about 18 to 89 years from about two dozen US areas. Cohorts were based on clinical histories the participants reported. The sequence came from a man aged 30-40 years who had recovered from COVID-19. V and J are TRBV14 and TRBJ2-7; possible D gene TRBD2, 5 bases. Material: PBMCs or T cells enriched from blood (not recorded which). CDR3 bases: TGTGCCAGCAGCCTACGGGGTGAGGACGAGCAGTACTTC. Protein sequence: CASSLRGEDEQYF.